The present T cell receptor beta chain was sequenced within a study of T cell responses to AZD1222 COVID-19 vaccine. Sequencing was performed with immunoSEQ multiplex PCR; in TCRdb, only in-frame clones are kept and a portion is missing. The sample has 95,000 to 110,000 clones, about nine tenths seen once. Concerning this clone: Antigen unknown.

The V and J ends lost 5 bases and 0 bases respectively, with 13 bases between them. This CDR3 region has 15 residues. Germline V lookup: CDR1 MDHEN, CDR2 SYDVKM. Study-wide results and limits: Possibly, clonal diversity was underestimated; donors were largely white British and included more females.

This clonotype was sampled from an adult in good health. The chain uses TRBV28 and TRBJ1-1, with D possibly matching TRBD1 (5 bases). The input for sequencing was peripheral blood, taken on day 0 of AZD1222 vaccination. DNA of the CDR3: TGTGCCAGCAGTCCCCAGACAGCTGTGAACACTGAAGCTTTCTTT. It is translated as CASSPQTAVNTEAFF.